Below are 14 T cell receptor beta chains sequenced from a single sample in a study of T cell changes during pregnancy in multiple sclerosis. Here immunoSEQ multiplex PCR was the method, and the copy in TCRdb shows in-frame clones only, minus some. The sample includes some 37,000 clones, roughly nine tenths seen only once; the top ten take approximately 0.79%. The sequenced sample was CD4+ T cells from peripheral blood mononuclear cells, obtained before pregnancy. The origin of the receptors is a female donor with multiple sclerosis, enrolled in a pregnancy study.

The gene calls are TRBV2 and TRBJ2-1; D is perhaps TRBD1 (5 bases). V dropped 6 bases and J dropped 8 bases, with 17 bases sitting between them. The CDR3 has 14 residues. Germline V lookup: CDR1 SNHLY, CDR2 FYNNEI. As DNA, the CDR3 is TGTGCCAGCAGGGACAAGACCTTATCACATGAGCAGTTCTTC. It yields the protein CASRDKTLSHEQFF. The complete variable domain, with remaining parts taken from reference TRBV2 and TRBJ2-1, reads EPEVTQTPSHQVTQMGQEVILRCVPISNHLYFYWYRQILGQKVEFLVSFYNNEISEKSEIFDDQFSVERPDGSNFTLKIRSTKLEDSAMYFCASRDKTLSHEQFFGPGTRLTVL.

The CDR3 here is CASSLRGMGAKAQYGYTF. DNA for the CDR3: TGTGCCAGCAGTTTGAGGGGGATGGGGGCCAAAGCCCAATATGGCTACACCTTC. The chain recombines TRBV27 with TRBJ1-2; tentative D call: TRBD1 (6 bases). With 3 bases removed from V and 5 bases from J, the gap between germline ends came to 25 bases. This CDR3 spans 18 amino acids. The germline CDR1 and CDR2 sequences are MNHEY and SMNVEV (reference sequence).

This rearrangement joins TRBV29-1 to TRBJ2-5; D is unresolved. V lost 1 base to trimming and J lost 2 bases, with 5 bases between them. The germline CDR1 and CDR2 sequences are SQVTM and ANQGSEA. This CDR3 is 12 amino acids long. In DNA, the CDR3 is TGCAGCGTTGAAGGGCAGCAAGAGACCCAGTACTTC. Encoded protein: CSVEGQQETQYF.

The rearrangement joins TRBV7-2 to TRBJ2-3, with TRBD1 matching over 9 bases. V was clipped by 4 bases and J by 2 bases; unmatched bases: 4. The germline V gene encodes CDR1 SGHTA and CDR2 FQGNSA. There are 15 residues in the CDR3. Written as DNA, the CDR3 is TGTGCCAGCAGCTGGGGACAGGGACCCACAGATACGCAGTATTTT. It encodes CASSWGQGPTDTQYF. Full variable domain (outside the CDR3, taken from reference TRBV7-2 and TRBJ2-3): GAGVSQSPSNKVTEKGKDVELRCDPISGHTALYWYRQSLGQGLEFLIYFQGNSAPDKSGLPSDRFSAERTGGSVSTLTIQRTQQEDSAVYLCASSWGQGPTDTQYFGPGTRLTVL.

The rearrangement joins TRBV5-1 to TRBJ2-1, with 11 bases matching TRBD1. Germline V lookup: CDR1 SGHRS, CDR2 YFSETQ. The CDR3 loop spans 17 amino acids. Trimming took 6 bases from V and 5 from J; bases not matched to a gene: 13. The CDR3 sequence is CASIPFSGQGENNEQFF. The CDR3 nucleotides are TGCGCCAGCATCCCCTTTTCGGGACAGGGGGAAAACAATGAGCAGTTCTTC.

The CDR3 loop reads CASSLGRQRAFF. The CDR3 DNA sequence: TGTGCCAGCAGCTTGGGGAGACAGAGGGCTTTCTTT. The V gene is TRBV5-5, the J gene TRBJ1-1; tentative D call: TRBD1 (5 bases). V dropped 0 bases and J dropped 11 bases, with 11 bases sitting between them. The CDR3 is 12 amino acids. CDR1 is SGHKS and CDR2 is YYEKEE in the germline V gene (reference sequence). Complete variable domain (other parts from reference TRBV5-5 and TRBJ1-1): DAGVTQSPTHLIKTRGQQVTLRCSPISGHKSVSWYQQVLGQGPQFIFQYYEKEERGRGNFPDRFSARQFPNYSSELNVNALLLGDSALYLCASSLGRQRAFFGQGTRLTVV.

The chain combines TRBV5-5 with TRBJ2-7; D uncertain. Deletions cut 0 bases from V and 0 bases from J, with 7 bases between. The germline V gene encodes CDR1 SGHKS and CDR2 YYEKEE (reference sequence). CDR3 length: 14 residues. CDR3 sequence (DNA): TGTGCCAGCAGCTTGGTAGTCACCTCCTACGAGCAGTACTTC. This translates into CASSLVVTSYEQYF.

This chain joins TRBV6-6 and TRBJ2-7; D possibly corresponds to TRBD1 (6 bases). The CDR3 consists of 14 residues. Trimming stripped 10 bases from V and 1 base from J, with 17 bases between. CDR1 and CDR2 (germline): MNHNY, SVGAGI (reference sequence). The DNA of the CDR3 is TGTGCCACCAACTTCAAACAGGGATCCTACGAGCAGTACTTC. Protein: CATNFKQGSYEQYF.

This clone has a single count. The chain couples TRBV6-1 to TRBJ1-5, with a possible D match to TRBD1 (5 bases). The CDR3 loop spans 14 amino acids. The V gene's germline CDR1 is MNHNS and CDR2 SASEGT. V lost 8 bases to trimming and J lost 1 base, with 12 bases between them. The CDR3 here is CASRKGLSNQPQHF. The CDR3 DNA follows: TGTGCCAGCCGGAAGGGGCTCAGCAATCAGCCCCAGCATTTT.

The V call is TRBV28, the J call TRBJ1-2, with D uncertain. Trimming removed 6 bases from V and 0 bases from J, with 11 bases in between. Germline CDR1 reads MDHEN; CDR2 reads SYDVKM. The CDR3 spans 14 residues. Here the CDR3 DNA reads TGTGCCAGCAGGAGGTACACCACTAACTATGGCTACACCTTC. Translated, it gives CASRRYTTNYGYTF.

V is TRBV5-6 and J is TRBJ2-5; D is undetermined. From germline, CDR1 is SGHDT and CDR2 YYEEEE. The CDR3 runs 17 residues. Deletions cut 0 bases from V and 6 bases from J, with 21 bases between. DNA of the CDR3: TGTGCCAGCAGCTTGGGTGAGGCGAGGTTGATGTGGAAGACCCAGTACTTC. Translating it yields CASSLGEARLMWKTQYF.

This chain uses TRBV5-6 with TRBJ2-3; D call uncertain. Germline CDR1 reads SGHDT; CDR2 reads YYEEEE. Trimming took off 2 bases at V and 7 bases at J, with 11 bases between the two ends. The CDR3 has 13 amino acids. This CDR3 is CASSFQKANTQYF. The CDR3 bases are TGTGCCAGCAGCTTCCAAAAAGCGAATACGCAGTATTTT. Together with reference TRBV5-6 and TRBJ2-3, the CDR3 gives the full variable domain: DAGVTQSPTHLIKTRGQQVTLRCSPKSGHDTVSWYQQALGQGPQFIFQYYEEEERQRGNFPDRFSGHQFPNYSSELNVNALLLGDSALYLCASSFQKANTQYFGPGTRLTVL.

The chain employs TRBV11-2 and TRBJ2-5; 8 bases are shared with TRBD2. The V gene's germline CDR1 is SGHAT and CDR2 FQNNGV. V trimming: 4 bases; J trimming: 4 bases; junction bases outside the gene matches: 5. The CDR3 is made up of 14 amino acids. In DNA, the CDR3 is TGTGCCAGCAGCTCAAGCGGGAGTTTAGAGACCCAGTACTTC. Protein sequence: CASSSSGSLETQYF.

The chain joins TRBV28 to TRBJ2-3; perhaps TRBD2 as D (5 bases). V gave up 2 bases and J gave up 3 bases, with 12 bases separating them. The CDR3 runs to 15 residues. Germline CDR1 reads MDHEN; CDR2 reads SYDVKM. DNA for the CDR3: TGTGCCAGCAGTTTACCCGTCGGGGTAACAGATACGCAGTATTTT. Its protein is CASSLPVGVTDTQYF. The whole variable domain, filled in from reference TRBV28 and TRBJ2-3, reads DVKVTQSSRYLVKRTGEKVFLECVQDMDHENMFWYRQDPGLGLRLIYFSYDVKMKEKGDIPEGYSVSREKKERFSLILESASTNQTSMYLCASSLPVGVTDTQYFGPGTRLTVL.